The rows below give T cell receptor beta chains drawn from one sample of a study of T cells in Graves' hyperthyroidism and ophthalmopathy. MiXCR, run by TCRdb on the multiplex PCR reads, gives a single entry per CDR3 protein. This sample yields approximately 430,000 distinct CDR3 sequences, of which over 12% are seen a single time; less than 15% belongs to the top ten. Sample: blood. The receptor set was obtained from a man aged 18 to 29 with Graves' ophthalmopathy. Both conserved end residues are part of each CDR3. D genes are given only for firm matches. Clone size appears in some rows only: once, few, many, or a class for an expanded clone.

d_call,j_call,clone_size,v_call,cdr3_aa,cdr3_nt
TRBD1,TRBJ2-4,many,TRBV7-9,CASSFQDRLNIQYF,TGTGCCAGCAGCTTCCAGGACAGGCTAAACATTCAGTACTTC
.,TRBJ1-1,many,TRBV11-2,CASSALGLVAFF,TGTGCCAGCAGCGCCCTGGGGCTGGTAGCTTTCTTT
TRBD2,TRBJ2-7,many,TRBV11-2,CASSPGLAGSYEQYF,TGTGCCAGCAGCCCCGGACTAGCGGGCTCATACGAGCAGTACTTC
.,TRBJ2-7,many,TRBV11-2,CASSLVGAPSSYEQYF,TGTGCCAGCAGCTTAGTAGGGGCTCCTAGCTCCTACGAGCAGTACTTC
.,TRBJ2-7,.,TRBV28,CASRGGGGAGYEQYF,TGTGCCAGCAGGGGTGGAGGGGGGGCTGGCTACGAGCAGTACTTC
TRBD2,TRBJ2-1,many,TRBV11-2,CASSAGLAGPTNHNEQFF,TGTGCCAGCAGCGCCGGACTAGCGGGGCCGACAAACCACAATGAGCAGTTCTTC
.,TRBJ1-3,many,TRBV12-3/TRBV12-4,CASSLRDTIYF,TGTGCCAGCAGCCTCCGGGACACCATATATTTT
TRBD1,TRBJ2-7,many,TRBV6-1,CASSEGQGKIDEQYF,TGTGCCAGCAGTGAGGGACAGGGGAAAATCGACGAGCAGTACTTC
TRBD2,TRBJ2-2,.,TRBV24-1,CATSGRVERGGYANTGELFF,TGTGCCACCAGTGGACGGGTTGAGCGGGGGGGATACGCGAACACCGGGGAGCTGTTTTTT
TRBD2,TRBJ2-3,many,TRBV13,CASSSTSGGLKQYF,TGTGCCAGCAGCTCCACCAGCGGGGGGTTAAAGCAGTATTTT
.,TRBJ1-2,few,TRBV6-1,CASSHAQGGGYTF,TGTGCCAGCAGTCACGCCCAGGGAGGCGGCTACACCTTC
.,TRBJ1-1,many,TRBV6-1,CASRQAVAFF,TGTGCCAGCAGACAGGCCGTGGCTTTCTTT
.,TRBJ2-2,many,TRBV6-5,CASSYSLNTGELFF,TGTGCCAGCAGTTACTCACTCAACACCGGGGAGCTGTTTTTT
TRBD2,TRBJ2-5,.,TRBV6-2/TRBV6-3,CASSYRGLAGAGNETQYF,TGTGCCAGCAGTTACCGGGGACTAGCGGGGGCGGGTAACGAGACCCAGTACTTC
TRBD2,TRBJ2-5,many,TRBV6-1,CASSRSGGAQETQYF,TGTGCCAGCAGTCGAAGCGGGGGGGCCCAAGAGACCCAGTACTTC
.,TRBJ2-2,many,TRBV11-3,CASSQRGGENTGELFF,TGTGCCAGCAGCCAAAGGGGGGGGGAGAACACCGGGGAGCTGTTTTTT
.,TRBJ2-1,many,TRBV10-3,CAISKSLSYNEQFF,TGTGCCATCAGTAAGTCGCTCTCATACAATGAGCAGTTCTTC
.,TRBJ1-6,many,TRBV11-2,CATRGVSSYNSPLHF,TGTGCCACCCGAGGGGTCAGCTCCTATAATTCACCCCTCCACTTT
TRBD1,TRBJ1-1,many,TRBV5-1,CASSLGTGDMNTEAFF,TGCGCCAGCAGCTTGGGGACAGGGGATATGAACACTGAAGCTTTCTTT
TRBD2,TRBJ2-7,many,TRBV3-1,CASSLAGGREQYF,TGTGCCAGCAGCCTAGCGGGGGGCCGCGAGCAGTACTTC
.,TRBJ2-7,many,TRBV2,CASSTTGTYEQYF,TGTGCCAGCAGCACGACTGGGACCTACGAGCAGTACTTC
TRBD2,TRBJ2-3,many,TRBV11-2,CATGTRGPDTQYF,TGTGCCACCGGGACTAGAGGCCCAGATACGCAGTATTTT
.,TRBJ2-2,many,TRBV6-6,CASSYVTGELFF,TGTGCCAGCAGTTACGTAACCGGGGAGCTGTTTTTT
TRBD2,TRBJ2-4,few,TRBV6-6,CASSYSSGTRGTKQGKNIQYF,TGTGCCAGCAGTTACTCCTCCGGGACTAGGGGCACCAAACAGGGCAAAAACATTCAGTACTTC
TRBD2,TRBJ2-3,many,TRBV7-8,CASSPMTSGGPDTQYF,TGTGCCAGCAGCCCGATGACTAGCGGGGGGCCAGATACGCAGTATTTT
.,TRBJ2-5,many,TRBV2,CASSELGIGETQYF,TGTGCCAGCAGTGAATTAGGGATCGGAGAGACCCAGTACTTC
.,TRBJ2-7,many,TRBV3-1,CASSHTTSYEQYF,TGTGCCAGCAGCCACACAACTAGCTACGAGCAGTACTTC
TRBD2,TRBJ2-5,few,TRBV7-9,CASSLNPLAGEQETQYF,TGTGCCAGCAGCTTAAATCCCCTAGCGGGGGAACAAGAGACCCAGTACTTC
.,TRBJ2-2,few,TRBV29-1,CSVELASGELFF,TGCAGCGTTGAGCTAGCGTCCGGGGAGCTGTTTTTT
.,TRBJ1-1,many,TRBV6-1,CASRDYHGTDDPEAFF,TGTGCCAGCAGGGACTACCACGGGACTGACGATCCTGAAGCTTTCTTT
TRBD2,TRBJ2-1,.,TRBV10-3,CAIRTSGTKFNEQFF,TGTGCCATCAGAACTAGCGGGACTAAATTCAATGAGCAGTTCTTC